This T cell receptor beta chain was obtained from a study of cytomegalovirus exposure and HLA in healthy donors. Overall study context: Among the approximately 430 donors who were genotyped, about 80% fell in the genetic ancestry cluster that is associated with self-reported Caucasian donors.

Study-level findings and limits: A further, later analysis showed that HLA-associated TCR beta chains (compared with equally common others) were more clonally expanded. Productive rates of about 87% or about 30% were seen for most TCR beta V segments in an earlier analysis. The classifier reportedly diagnosed cytomegalovirus status with high sensitivity and specificity.

The PCR was carried out with 60 Vbeta primers and 13 Jbeta primers. Repertoires were generated with immunoSEQ multiplex PCR, while TCRdb's copy carries only in-frame clones and drops some. This sample has 100,000 or so clones, with 65% to 80% found just once. With regard to this clone: Its cognate antigen is unknown.

This CDR3 spans 15 amino acids. Per the germline V gene, CDR1 is SGHAT and CDR2 is FQNNGV. V dropped 5 bases and J dropped 2; count of bases not matched to a gene: 8. The TCR comes from a man aged 35 to 55 in good health and CMV-seropositive. Specimen: PBMCs. V and J are TRBV11-2 and TRBJ2-7, with TRBD2 matching over 8 bases. CDR3 DNA sequence: TGTGCCAGCAGCCAAGACCCGGGGGGGGCCTACGAGCAGTACTTC. Translated: CASSQDPGGAYEQYF.